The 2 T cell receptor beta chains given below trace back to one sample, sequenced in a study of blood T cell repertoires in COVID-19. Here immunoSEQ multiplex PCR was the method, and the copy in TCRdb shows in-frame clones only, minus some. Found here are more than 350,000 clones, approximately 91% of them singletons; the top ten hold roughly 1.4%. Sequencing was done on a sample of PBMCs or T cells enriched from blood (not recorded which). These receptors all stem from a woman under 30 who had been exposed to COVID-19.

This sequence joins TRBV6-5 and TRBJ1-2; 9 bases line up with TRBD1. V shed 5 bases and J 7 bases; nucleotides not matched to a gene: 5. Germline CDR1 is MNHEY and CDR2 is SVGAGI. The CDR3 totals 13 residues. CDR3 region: CASSLGQGAGYTF. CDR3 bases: TGTGCCAGCAGTCTGGGACAGGGTGCTGGCTACACCTTC.

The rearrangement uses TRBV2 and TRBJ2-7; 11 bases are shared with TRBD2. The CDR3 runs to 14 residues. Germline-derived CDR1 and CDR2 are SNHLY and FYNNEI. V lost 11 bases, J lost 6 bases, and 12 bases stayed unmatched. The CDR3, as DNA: TGTGCCGGTAAGACTAGCGGGACGATGGGCGAGCAGTACTTC. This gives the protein CAGKTSGTMGEQYF.